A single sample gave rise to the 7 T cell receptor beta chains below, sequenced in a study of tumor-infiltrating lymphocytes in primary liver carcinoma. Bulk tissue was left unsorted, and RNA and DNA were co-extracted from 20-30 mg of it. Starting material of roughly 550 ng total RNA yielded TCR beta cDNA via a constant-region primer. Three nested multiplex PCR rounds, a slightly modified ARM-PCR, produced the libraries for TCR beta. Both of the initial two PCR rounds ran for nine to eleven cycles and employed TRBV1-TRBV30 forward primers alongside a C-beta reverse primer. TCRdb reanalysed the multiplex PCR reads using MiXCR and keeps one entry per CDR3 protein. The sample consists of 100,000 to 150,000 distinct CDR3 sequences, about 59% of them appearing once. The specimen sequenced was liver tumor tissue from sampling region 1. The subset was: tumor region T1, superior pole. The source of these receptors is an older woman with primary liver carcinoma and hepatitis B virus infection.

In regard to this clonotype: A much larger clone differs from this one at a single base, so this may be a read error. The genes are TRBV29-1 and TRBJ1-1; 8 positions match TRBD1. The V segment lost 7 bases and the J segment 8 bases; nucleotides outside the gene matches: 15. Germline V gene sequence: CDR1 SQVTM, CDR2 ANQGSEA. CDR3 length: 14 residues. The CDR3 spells CSDRSAGTGGEAFF. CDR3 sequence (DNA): TGCAGCGATCGATCGGCCGGGACAGGAGGAGAAGCTTTCTTT. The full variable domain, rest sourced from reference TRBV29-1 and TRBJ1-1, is SAVISQKPSRDICQRGTSLTIQCQVDSQVTMMFWYRQQPGQSLTLIATANQGSEATYESGFVIDKFPISRPNLTFSTLTVSNMSPEDSSIYLCSDRSAGTGGEAFFGQGTRLTVV.

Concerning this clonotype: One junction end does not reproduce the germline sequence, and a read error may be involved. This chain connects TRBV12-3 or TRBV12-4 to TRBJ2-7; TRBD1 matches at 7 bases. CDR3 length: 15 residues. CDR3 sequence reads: CDSSLRQGDLYEQYF. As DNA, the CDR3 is TGTGACAGCAGTTTGAGGCAGGGGGATTTATACGAGCAGTACTTC.

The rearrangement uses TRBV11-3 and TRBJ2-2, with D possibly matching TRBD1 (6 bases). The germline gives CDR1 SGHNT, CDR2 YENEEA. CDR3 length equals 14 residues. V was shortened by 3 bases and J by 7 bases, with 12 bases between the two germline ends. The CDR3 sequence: CASSLGHGIGELFF. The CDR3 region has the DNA TGTGCCAGCAGCTTGGGACATGGGATCGGGGAGCTGTTTTTT. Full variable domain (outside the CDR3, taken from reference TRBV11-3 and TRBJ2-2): EAGVVQSPRYKIIEKKQPVAFWCNPISGHNTLYWYLQNLGQGPELLIRYENEEAVDDSQLPKDRFSAERLKGVDSTLKIQPAELGDSAVYLCASSLGHGIGELFFGEGSRLTVL.

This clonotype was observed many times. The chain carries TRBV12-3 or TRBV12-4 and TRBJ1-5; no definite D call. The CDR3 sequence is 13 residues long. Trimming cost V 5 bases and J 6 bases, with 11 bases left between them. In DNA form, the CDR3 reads TGTGCCAGCAGTGTCAGCCTCGGTCAGCCCCAGCATTTT. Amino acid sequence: CASSVSLGQPQHF.

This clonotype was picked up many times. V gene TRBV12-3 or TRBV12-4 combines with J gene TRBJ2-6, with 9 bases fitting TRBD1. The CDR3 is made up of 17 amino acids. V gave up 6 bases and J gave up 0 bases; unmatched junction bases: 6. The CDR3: CASSPGQGLSGANVLTF. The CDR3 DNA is TGTGCCAGCAGCCCGGGACAGGGCCTCTCTGGGGCCAACGTCCTGACTTTC.

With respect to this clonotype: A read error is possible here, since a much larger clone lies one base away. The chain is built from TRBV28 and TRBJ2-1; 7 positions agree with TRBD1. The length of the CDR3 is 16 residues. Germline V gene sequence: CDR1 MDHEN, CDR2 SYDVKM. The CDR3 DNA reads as TGTGCCATCAGTCCCGCCGGGACAGCCAACTACAATGAGCAGTTCTTC. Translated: CAISPAGTANYNEQFF.

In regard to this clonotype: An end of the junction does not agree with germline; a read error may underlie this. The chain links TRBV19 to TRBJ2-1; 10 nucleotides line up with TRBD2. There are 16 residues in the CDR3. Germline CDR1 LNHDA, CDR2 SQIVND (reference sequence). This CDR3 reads CSSSPSGTSVRGEQFF. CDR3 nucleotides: TGTTCCAGTAGTCCCTCCGGGACTAGCGTCCGGGGTGAGCAGTTCTTC.